This T cell receptor (beta chain) came from a study of cytomegalovirus exposure and HLA in healthy donors. The CDR3 contains 15 residues. CDR1 and CDR2 from the germline V gene are KGHSH and LQKENI. V was cut by 0 bases and J by 7 bases, with 12 bases left in between. Here immunoSEQ multiplex PCR was the method, and the copy in TCRdb shows in-frame clones only, minus some. The data contain approximately 140,000 clones, roughly nine tenths of them singletons. The donors were part of the validation cohort of more than 90 subjects. That cohort was separate from the first cohort, which comprised fewer than 800 subjects. Broader study findings: Reported performance of the classifier showed diagnosis of cytomegalovirus status with high specificity and sensitivity. According to the study, 180 or so TCR beta chains were cytomegalovirus-associated. Specificity of a few CMV-associated chains for CMV antigens was verified in vitro.

As for this clone: As yet, its antigen is unknown.

Source material: PBMCs. The chain couples TRBV18 to TRBJ1-4; D is ambiguous. The source of this sequence is a man aged 18 to 35 in good health and CMV-seronegative. CDR3 loop: CASSPPAGRAEKLFF. Written as DNA, the CDR3 is TGTGCCAGCTCACCACCAGCGGGGAGGGCTGAAAAACTGTTTTTT. Full variable domain (rest looked up from reference TRBV18 and TRBJ1-4): NAGVMQNPRHLVRRRGQEARLRCSPMKGHSHVYWYRQLPEEGLKFMVYLQKENIIDESGMPKERFSAEFPKEGPSILRIQQVVRGDSAAYFCASSPPAGRAEKLFFGSGTQLSVL.